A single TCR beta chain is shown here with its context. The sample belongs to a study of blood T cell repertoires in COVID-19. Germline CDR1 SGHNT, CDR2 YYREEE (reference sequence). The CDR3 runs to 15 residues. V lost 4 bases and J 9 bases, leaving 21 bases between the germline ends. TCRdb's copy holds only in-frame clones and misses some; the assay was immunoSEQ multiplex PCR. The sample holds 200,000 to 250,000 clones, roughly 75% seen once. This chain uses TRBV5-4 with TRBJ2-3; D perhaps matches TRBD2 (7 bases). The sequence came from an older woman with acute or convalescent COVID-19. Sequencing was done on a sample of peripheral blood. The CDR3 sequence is CASSLGGPSSGTQYF. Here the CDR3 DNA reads TGTGCCAGCAGCCTCGGGGGGCCTAGTTCAGGGACGCAGTATTTT.